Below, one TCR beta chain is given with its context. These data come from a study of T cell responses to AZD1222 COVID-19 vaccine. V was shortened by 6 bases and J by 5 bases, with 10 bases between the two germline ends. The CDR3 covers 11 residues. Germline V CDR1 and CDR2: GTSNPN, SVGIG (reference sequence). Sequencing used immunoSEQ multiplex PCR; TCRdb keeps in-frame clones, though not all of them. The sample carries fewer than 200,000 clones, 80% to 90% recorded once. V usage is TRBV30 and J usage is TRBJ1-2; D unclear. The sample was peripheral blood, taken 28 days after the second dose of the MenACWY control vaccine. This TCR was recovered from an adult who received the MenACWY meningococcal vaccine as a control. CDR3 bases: TGTGCCTGCGGGCGAGGATATGGCTACACCTTC. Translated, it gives CACGRGYGYTF.